This section outlines one TCR beta chain sequence together with its context. The entry originates in a study of T cells in Graves' hyperthyroidism and ophthalmopathy. Amplification of TCR beta CDR3 regions used RNA as the template. The study used the HTBI primer set for a first-round RT-PCR of the TCR CDR3. TCRdb used MiXCR to reprocess the multiplex PCR reads, holding one entry per CDR3 protein. The repertoire holds about 560,000 distinct CDR3 sequences, with about a sixth as singletons. Patients aged 18 to 65 had newly diagnosed hyperthyroidism lasting under 2 months. Clinical symptoms, serum thyroxine and TRAb, thyroid ultrasound and orbital computed tomography together formed the diagnostic basis. PBMCs stemmed from 8.5 to 10 ml fresh peripheral blood. The sequenced sample was blood. This clonotype was obtained from a woman in her late teens or twenties with Graves' hyperthyroidism.

CDR3 amino acids: CAISGAANEKLFF. CDR3 in DNA: TGTGCCATCAGTGGGGCAGCTAATGAAAAACTGTTTTTT. The V and J genes are TRBV10-3 and TRBJ1-4; no clear D. Per the germline V gene, CDR1 is ENHRY and CDR2 is SYGVKD. Deletions cut 4 bases from V and 3 bases from J, with 6 bases between. CDR3 length: 13 residues.